This TCR beta chain was captured by sequencing in a study of beta chain features in type 1 diabetes. As for this clone: Its specificity is unknown.

Findings of the study overall: Across all four CD4+ subsets, people with type 1 diabetes showed modestly shorter TCRB CDR3s. Patients' naive, central memory and Treg TCRB repertoires seemed closer to one another than those of healthy donors. Whether HLA type influences TCRB rearrangement remained unresolved here.

The sequenced template was cDNA made from the entire isolated RNA. Naive, central memory and regulatory T cell samples averaged about 3.57 million immunoSEQ reads each. Profiling relied on immunoSEQ multiplex PCR, and the TCRdb table lists in-frame clones only, not all of them. The sample holds about 640,000 clones, under 15% seen once. Purity (above 98%) was reached by all sorted populations. The CDR3 length is 19 residues. V lost 0 bases and J lost 0, with 17 bases in between. Per the germline V gene, CDR1 is LGHNA and CDR2 is YSLEER. The chain couples TRBV4-3 to TRBJ1-4; D is unresolved. This receptor was identified in a man aged 25-45 years with type 1 diabetes. The sequenced material came from naive CD4+ T cells from blood. CDR3 region: CASSQDLDSVQATNEKLFF. CDR3 nucleotide sequence: TGCGCCAGCAGCCAAGATTTGGACTCTGTACAAGCAACTAATGAAAAACTGTTTTTT.